This T cell receptor beta chain was recovered during a study of Ad26.COV2.S vaccination and SARS-CoV-2 variants. Study outcomes and limitations: Responses of T cells in total may have been underestimated by the TCR breadth and depth analyses.

Assay used: immunoSEQ multiplex PCR; TCRdb lists only in-frame clones, some missing. In the table there are fewer than 400,000 clones, roughly 84% of which are singletons. Treatment indicated: 15 to 20 received Ad26.COV2.S at low or high dose, single or two shots; about 5 received placebo; per-sample allocation not given. Samples came from day 63 after the first vaccine or placebo injection. Within Boston, the person who donated was an adult of 18-55 years. The vaccine antigen was prefusion-stabilized Wuhan SARS-CoV-2 spike. This clone is a singleton in its sample. Its matching antigen is unknown. This same CDR3 is encoded by further DNA sequences in the sample. Trimming took off 4 bases at V and 0 bases at J, with 9 bases between the two ends. This CDR3 spans 14 amino acids. Germline V gene lookup returns CDR1 SGHRS and CDR2 YFSETQ.

This specimen was peripheral blood, taken in a trial of Ad26.COV2.S vaccine versus placebo. The chain joins TRBV5-1 to TRBJ2-3; D remains unclear. This TCR derives from a person between 18 and 59 years old who received the Ad26.COV2.S COVID-19 vaccine or a placebo. CDR3 residues: CASSTPDSTDTQYF. The CDR3 DNA follows: TGCGCCAGCAGCACCCCGGACAGCACAGATACGCAGTATTTT.